Presented here are 18 T cell receptor beta chains from one specimen sequenced in a study of cytotoxic CD8 clonotypes in ibrutinib-treated CLL. The data were produced by immunoSEQ multiplex PCR, yet TCRdb's version contains in-frame clones alone and is incomplete. The sample holds 50,000 to 60,000 clones, around 78% seen once. The specimen was PBMCs, collected after 24 months of ibrutinib treatment. The receptors here all came from a human donor with chronic lymphocytic leukemia.

This rearrangement joins TRBV7-9 to TRBJ1-1; D is unclear. Germline V gene data show CDR1 as SEHNR and CDR2 as FQNEAQ (reference sequence). The CDR3 length is 13 residues. Trimming pared 5 bases from V and 2 bases from J, leaving 9 bases between. The CDR3: CASSLGINTEAFF. The CDR3 DNA is TGTGCCAGCAGCCTCGGGATAAACACTGAAGCTTTCTTT.

V usage is TRBV2 and J usage is TRBJ2-3; 14 bases are shared with TRBD2. CDR1 and CDR2 from the germline V gene are SNHLY and FYNNEI. With 8 bases clipped from V and 0 bases from J, the junction kept 16 bases outside the gene matches. The CDR3 has 20 amino acids. Here the CDR3 DNA reads TGTGCCAGCGAGGGACGGTCAGGACTAGCGGGAGGATTAAGCACAGATACGCAGTATTTT. Its protein is CASEGRSGLAGGLSTDTQYF.

This sequence joins TRBV19 and TRBJ1-2; tentative D call: TRBD1 (6 bases). Trimming removed 7 bases from V and 2 bases from J, with 23 bases in between. Germline values: CDR1 LNHDA, CDR2 SQIVND (reference sequence). This CDR3 region has 17 residues. Written as DNA, the CDR3 is TGTGCCAGTAACGCTCGGGGGGCAAATCCCCTCAACTATGGCTACACCTTC. This gives the protein CASNARGANPLNYGYTF. The variable domain in full, completed from reference TRBV19 and TRBJ1-2, reads DGGITQSPKYLFRKEGQNVTLSCEQNLNHDAMYWYRQDPGQGLRLIYYSQIVNDFQKGDIAEGYSVSREKKESFPLTVTSAQKNPTAFYLCASNARGANPLNYGYTFGSGTRLTVV.

The chain joins TRBV10-3 to TRBJ1-1; possibly TRBD1 for D (5 bases). CDR1 ENHRY and CDR2 SYGVKD come from the germline V gene. There are 14 residues in the CDR3. V shed 8 bases and J shed 4 bases, with 17 bases lying between them. The CDR3 DNA sequence: TGTGCCATCGGCGGGGCAGGGAGGAGCACTGAAGCTTTCTTT. It yields the protein CAIGGAGRSTEAFF.

This CDR3 is CASSFSQAVGDTQYF. In DNA form, the CDR3 reads TGTGCCAGCAGTTTTAGTCAGGCCGTCGGAGATACGCAGTATTTT. This chain connects TRBV28 to TRBJ2-3; D not certain. The CDR3 length is 15 residues. Looked up from germline, CDR1 is MDHEN and CDR2 is SYDVKM. The ends were cut back, 3 bases at V and 5 bases at J, with 15 bases in the middle.

With respect to this clone: Other DNA sequences from this sample encode an identical CDR3 as well. This chain links TRBV20-1 with TRBJ2-1, with D unclear. From germline, CDR1 is DFQATT and CDR2 SNEGSKA (reference sequence). This CDR3 spans 10 amino acids. Trimming left V 5 bases short and J 8 bases short, with 7 bases between. The CDR3 nucleotides read TGCAGTGCTCGCAAAGATGAGCAGTTCTTC. It translates to CSARKDEQFF.

The V call is TRBV29-1, the J call TRBJ1-2, with D tentatively TRBD1 (6 bases). The V gene lost 5 bases and the J gene lost 6 bases, with 16 bases spanning the gap. Germline assignment: CDR1 SQVTM and CDR2 ANQGSEA. CDR3 length equals 13 residues. The CDR3 region has the DNA TGCAGCGTTTGGGGGGCTTTGAACGATGGCTACACCTTC. Residues: CSVWGALNDGYTF. Together with reference TRBV29-1 and TRBJ1-2, the CDR3 gives the full variable domain: SAVISQKPSRDICQRGTSLTIQCQVDSQVTMMFWYRQQPGQSLTLIATANQGSEATYESGFVIDKFPISRPNLTFSTLTVSNMSPEDSSIYLCSVWGALNDGYTFGSGTRLTVV.

The chain carries TRBV28 and TRBJ2-5; D unresolved. This CDR3 contains 15 residues. Germline lookup yields CDR1 MDHEN and CDR2 SYDVKM. V was trimmed by 4 bases and J by 5 bases, leaving 17 bases between them. The CDR3 nucleotides read TGTGCCAGCAGTTACTCCAGGATCTCCCAGGAGACCCAGTACTTC. Translation: CASSYSRISQETQYF. The whole variable domain, filled in from reference TRBV28 and TRBJ2-5, reads DVKVTQSSRYLVKRTGEKVFLECVQDMDHENMFWYRQDPGLGLRLIYFSYDVKMKEKGDIPEGYSVSREKKERFSLILESASTNQTSMYLCASSYSRISQETQYFGPGTRLLVL.

The chain links TRBV30 to TRBJ1-1, with unresolved D. From germline, CDR1 is GTSNPN and CDR2 SVGIG (reference sequence). The germline V and J ends were trimmed by 4 bases and 2 bases, with 8 bases remaining between them. This CDR3 has 12 amino acids. The CDR3: CAWMAVNTEAFF. The CDR3 nucleotides read TGTGCCTGGATGGCCGTAAACACTGAAGCTTTCTTT.

The chain links TRBV9 to TRBJ2-3; TRBD2 is a possible D gene (6 bases). With 4 bases removed from V and 2 bases from J, the gap between germline ends came to 14 bases. The CDR3 has 15 amino acids. Germline values: CDR1 SGDLS, CDR2 YYNGEE. This chain's CDR3 is CASSPPGGATDTQYF. CDR3 DNA: TGTGCCAGCAGCCCTCCCGGCGGGGCCACAGATACGCAGTATTTT.

The genes are TRBV27 and TRBJ1-1; maybe TRBD1 (6 bases). The length of the CDR3 is 12 residues. V lost 6 bases and J 8 bases, leaving 13 bases between the germline ends. Germline CDR1 MNHEY, CDR2 SMNVEV (reference sequence). The chain's CDR3 is CASRDTGTEAFF. The DNA of the CDR3 is TGTGCCAGCAGGGACACCGGGACAGAAGCTTTCTTT.

CDR3 sequence: CASSVSGRGSEQYF. The CDR3 bases are TGTGCCAGCAGCGTGTCAGGCAGGGGCTCCGAGCAGTACTTC. The chain has TRBV9 and TRBJ2-7; perhaps TRBD1 as D (6 bases). Germline CDR1 and CDR2: SGDLS and YYNGEE. The CDR3 consists of 14 residues. V lost 2 bases and J lost 6, with 15 bases in between.

The chain employs TRBV7-2 and TRBJ2-5; no clear D. Looked up from germline, CDR1 is SGHTA and CDR2 is FQGNSA. V gave up 1 base and J gave up 3 bases, with 6 bases separating them. The length of the CDR3 is 13 residues. The CDR3: CASSLEREETQYF. In DNA, the CDR3 is TGTGCCAGCAGCTTAGAAAGAGAAGAGACCCAGTACTTC.

The gene calls are TRBV7-8 and TRBJ2-7; D remains ambiguous. Germline CDR1 reads SGHVS; CDR2 reads FQNEAQ. The CDR3 contains 11 residues. V was shortened by 2 bases and J by 6 bases, with 5 bases between the two germline ends. The DNA for the CDR3 is TGTGCCAGCAGCTTAAGTTCCGAGCAGTACTTC. Amino acids: CASSLSSEQYF.

This clone was detected only a few times. V gene TRBV5-5 combines with J gene TRBJ2-5, with 8 bases fitting TRBD1. Germline-derived CDR1 and CDR2 are SGHKS and YYEKEE (reference sequence). This CDR3 is 15 amino acids long. V lost 5 bases, J lost 2 bases, and 8 bases stayed unmatched. For the CDR3, the DNA is TGTGCCAGCAGTTACGGACAGGGCTTACAAGAGACCCAGTACTTC. This gives the protein CASSYGQGLQETQYF.

The CDR3 nucleotides read TGTGCCAGCAGCCCCCGGGACAGGGAGGATGAAAAACTGTTTTTT. Translating it yields CASSPRDREDEKLFF. This chain joins TRBV7-2 and TRBJ1-4; TRBD1 aligns across 9 bases. Trimming cost V 5 bases and J 6 bases; bases outside gene matches: 7. Germline CDR1 SGHTA, CDR2 FQGNSA. There are 15 residues in the CDR3.

This chain links TRBV5-4 with TRBJ2-3, with a possible D match to TRBD2 (5 bases). CDR3 length equals 15 residues. Germline CDR1 reads SGHNT; CDR2 reads YYREEE (reference sequence). Trimming removed 2 bases from V and 2 bases from J, with 12 bases in between. The CDR3 DNA reads as TGTGCCAGCAGCTTAGAGGGCAGCATCACAGATACGCAGTATTTT. This gives the protein CASSLEGSITDTQYF.

This sequence joins TRBV28 and TRBJ1-5; 9 bases fit TRBD1. The germline CDR1 and CDR2 sequences are MDHEN and SYDVKM. Trimming removed 8 bases from V and 4 bases from J; junction bases left unmatched: 3. The CDR3 totals 13 residues. The CDR3 nucleotides are TGTGCCAGCGAGGACAGGGGAAATCAGCCCCAGCATTTT. This codes for CASEDRGNQPQHF. Full variable domain (rest looked up from reference TRBV28 and TRBJ1-5): DVKVTQSSRYLVKRTGEKVFLECVQDMDHENMFWYRQDPGLGLRLIYFSYDVKMKEKGDIPEGYSVSREKKERFSLILESASTNQTSMYLCASEDRGNQPQHFGDGTRLSIL.